Listed below are T cell receptor beta chains from one sample, sequenced in a study of T cell responses to AZD1222 COVID-19 vaccine. Sequenced by immunoSEQ multiplex PCR; TCRdb stores in-frame clones only, minus some. The sample holds roughly 140,000 clones, 93% seen once. Sequencing was performed on peripheral blood, taken on day 0 of AZD1222 vaccination. The receptor source for this set is an adult in good health. Both conserved end residues are part of each CDR3. A D gene is named only where the DNA matches it firmly. Not all rows give a size; the values are once, few, many and, for expanded clones, a class.

v_call	j_call	d_call	clone_size	cdr3_aa	cdr3_nt
TRBV6-2/TRBV6-3	TRBJ2-1	-	-	CASSYSLQLDTYNEQFF	TGTGCCAGCAGTTACTCGTTGCAACTAGACACTTACAATGAGCAGTTCTTC
TRBV7-6	TRBJ2-7	-	-	CASSLDRYYEQYF	TGTGCCAGCAGCCTAGACAGGTACTACGAGCAGTACTTC
TRBV20-1	TRBJ2-6	-	-	CSASSARPGANVLTF	TGCAGTGCTAGTAGTGCCCGCCCTGGGGCCAACGTCCTGACTTTC
TRBV28	TRBJ1-4	-	few	CASSKNEKLFF	TGTGCCAGCAGCAAAAATGAAAAACTGTTTTTT
TRBV10-1	TRBJ2-2	-	-	CASSSGVLNTGELFF	TGCGCCAGCAGTAGTGGGGTTCTGAACACCGGGGAGCTGTTTTTT
TRBV11-2	TRBJ2-1	-	-	CASSFRQHSYNEQFF	TGTGCCAGCAGCTTTCGACAGCACTCCTACAATGAGCAGTTCTTC
TRBV18	TRBJ1-2	TRBD1	-	CASSPLVGQGALYGYTF	TGTGCCAGCTCACCACTCGTCGGACAGGGGGCCTTATATGGCTACACCTTC
TRBV11-2	TRBJ2-1	TRBD2	-	CASTPSGPYNEQFF	TGTGCCAGTACTCCTAGCGGCCCCTACAATGAGCAGTTCTTC
TRBV9	TRBJ1-4	TRBD1	-	CASSALGQGAGKLFF	TGTGCCAGCAGCGCCCTGGGACAGGGGGCAGGAAAACTGTTTTTT
TRBV10-1	TRBJ1-2	-	-	CASTSGYGYTF	TGCGCCAGCACTTCAGGCTATGGCTACACCTTC
TRBV7-9	TRBJ1-2	-	-	CASSLGGRHYGYTF	TGTGCCAGCAGCTTAGGTGGTCGGCACTATGGCTACACCTTC
TRBV19	TRBJ1-1	-	-	CASSIAGGAGWTEAFF	TGTGCCAGTAGTATAGCCGGCGGGGCGGGTTGGACTGAAGCTTTCTTT
TRBV6-5	TRBJ2-3	TRBD1	-	CASSSRDSHTQYF	TGTGCCAGCAGTTCACGGGACAGCCATACGCAGTATTTT
TRBV4-2	TRBJ2-7	TRBD2	-	CASSQVTSGGSSEQYF	TGTGCCAGCAGCCAAGTTACTAGCGGGGGGTCATCCGAGCAGTACTTC
TRBV15	TRBJ2-3	TRBD1	-	CATSRDGGQGPADTQYF	TGTGCCACCAGCAGAGATGGAGGACAGGGGCCGGCAGATACGCAGTATTTT
TRBV6-5	TRBJ1-1	-	-	CASRSPGGIVEAFF	TGTGCCAGCAGGAGCCCGGGGGGGATCGTTGAAGCTTTCTTT
TRBV19	TRBJ2-2	-	-	CASTYPRRGELFF	TGTGCCAGTACCTACCCTCGGAGGGGGGAGCTGTTTTTT
TRBV7-2	TRBJ1-2	-	-	CASSLGGGDNLLYGYTF	TGTGCCAGCAGCTTAGGGGGAGGAGACAACCTCCTCTATGGCTACACCTTC
TRBV12-3/TRBV12-4	TRBJ1-1	-	-	CASSFGRAEAFF	TGTGCCAGCAGTTTTGGTCGCGCTGAAGCTTTCTTT
TRBV4-1	TRBJ2-1	-	-	CASSQDATRSPSSYNEQFF	TGCGCCAGCAGCCAAGATGCGACTAGGAGTCCCAGCTCCTACAATGAGCAGTTCTTC
TRBV6-5	TRBJ2-2	-	-	CASRGNRENTGELFF	TGTGCCAGCCGCGGAAATCGGGAGAACACCGGGGAGCTGTTTTTT
TRBV7-8	TRBJ2-7	TRBD1	-	CASSLGGLGQKAYEQYF	TGTGCCAGCAGCTTAGGAGGTCTGGGACAGAAAGCGTACGAGCAGTACTTC
TRBV11-1	TRBJ1-3	-	-	CASSLPGPGNTIYF	TGTGCCAGCAGCTTACCAGGTCCTGGAAACACCATATATTTT
TRBV19	TRBJ2-5	-	-	CASRGRAGRETQYF	TGTGCCAGTAGGGGAAGGGCAGGGAGGGAGACCCAGTACTTC
TRBV3-1/TRBV3-2	TRBJ2-1	-	-	CASSPHWDQNNEQFF	TGTGCCAGCAGCCCCCATTGGGACCAGAACAATGAGCAGTTCTTC
TRBV30	TRBJ1-5	TRBD1	-	CAWSVRQGGQPQHF	TGTGCCTGGAGTGTACGGCAGGGGGGTCAGCCCCAGCATTTT
TRBV5-1	TRBJ2-7	-	once	CASSLTAGIGNEQYF	TGCGCCAGCAGCTTGACTGCGGGAATCGGGAACGAGCAGTACTTC
TRBV29-1	TRBJ1-1	TRBD1	-	CSVTDRVTEAFF	TGCAGCGTTACGGACAGGGTCACTGAAGCTTTCTTT
TRBV7-3	TRBJ1-6	-	-	CASSYLQSPNNSPLHF	TGTGCCAGCAGCTATTTACAGAGCCCGAATAATTCACCCCTCCACTTT
TRBV28	TRBJ2-7	TRBD1	-	CASSRTGVYEQYF	TGTGCCAGCAGTCGCACAGGGGTCTACGAGCAGTACTTC
TRBV11-2	TRBJ1-4	TRBD1	-	CASSRDSLNEKLFF	TGTGCCAGCAGCCGGGACAGCTTGAATGAAAAACTGTTTTTT
TRBV3-1/TRBV3-2	TRBJ2-1	-	-	CASNTEGEQFF	TGTGCCAGCAATACGGAAGGTGAGCAGTTCTTC
TRBV5-1	TRBJ1-2	TRBD1	-	CASSSDRASYTF	TGCGCCAGCAGCTCGGACAGGGCAAGCTACACCTTC
TRBV7-8	TRBJ2-5	TRBD2	-	CASSSGLAGVAGETQYF	TGTGCCAGCAGCTCGGGACTAGCGGGAGTCGCGGGGGAGACCCAGTACTTC
TRBV23-1	TRBJ2-1	TRBD2	once	CASSPLLPPTGRPLGYNEQFF	TGCGCCAGCAGCCCCCTTTTGCCGCCTACCGGGAGGCCCTTGGGATACAATGAGCAGTTCTTC
TRBV28	TRBJ2-7	-	-	CASSFSGATPGEQYF	TGTGCCAGCAGTTTCAGTGGGGCCACCCCGGGGGAGCAGTACTTC
TRBV4-2	TRBJ1-5	-	-	CASSPLSGGGNNQPQHF	TGTGCCAGCAGCCCTCTTTCGGGCGGGGGAAACAATCAGCCCCAGCATTTT
TRBV7-3	TRBJ2-1	-	-	CASSPSRYNEQFF	TGTGCCAGCAGCCCGTCGAGGTACAATGAGCAGTTCTTC
TRBV15	TRBJ1-1	-	once	CATSSGSTEAFF	TGTGCCACCAGCTCCGGGTCGACTGAAGCTTTCTTT
TRBV2	TRBJ1-5	-	-	CASSQSLAQPQHF	TGTGCCAGCAGTCAGTCTTTGGCTCAGCCCCAGCATTTT
TRBV9	TRBJ1-2	-	-	CASSVRATANYGYTF	TGTGCCAGCAGCGTCCGGGCGACAGCGAACTATGGCTACACCTTC
TRBV5-1	TRBJ2-5	-	-	CASSPEGGRETQYF	TGCGCCAGCAGCCCCGAGGGGGGGAGAGAGACCCAGTACTTC
TRBV7-9	TRBJ1-6	-	-	CASSLAQGIPLHF	TGTGCCAGCAGCTTAGCACAGGGTATACCCCTCCACTTT
TRBV5-4	TRBJ2-2	-	-	CASSFSGVVTGELFF	TGTGCCAGCAGCTTTTCGGGAGTGGTAACCGGGGAGCTGTTTTTT
TRBV2	TRBJ1-1	-	-	CASSVRGNTEAFF	TGTGCCAGCAGTGTAAGGGGGAACACTGAAGCTTTCTTT
TRBV27	TRBJ2-7	TRBD2	-	CASRASGGPFHEQYF	TGTGCCAGCAGGGCTAGCGGGGGGCCTTTCCACGAGCAGTACTTC
TRBV14	TRBJ1-6	-	-	CASSQGFYSPLHF	TGTGCCAGCAGCCAAGGCTTTTATTCACCCCTCCACTTT
TRBV7-9	TRBJ1-5	-	-	CASSLGGRGQPQHF	TGTGCCAGCAGCTTAGGGGGGCGGGGCCAGCCCCAGCATTTT